This TCR beta chain was sequenced in a study of blood T cells in healthy people across ages. Study outcomes and limitations: In long-lived donors, naive CD4+ cell counts and diversity exceeded those of aged donors.

The trim removed 4 bases at V and 5 bases at J, leaving 6 bases unmatched. Per the germline V gene, CDR1 is SGHTA and CDR2 is FQGNSA. The CDR3 length is 14 residues. A sample-barcoded 5' primer and a J-beta primer mix were used in a second PCR of about 6 to 12 cycles. The template-switch adaptor, which had 12 random nucleotides, put a tag on each cDNA molecule. One entry per CDR3 protein, called by TCRdb with MiXCR from the 5' RACE reads. The sample has approximately 820,000 distinct CDR3 sequences; more than 40% are singletons. Russia was home to the donors, healthy Caucasian individuals aged roughly 6 to 100. Peripheral blood, around 10 milliliters per donor, was collected. With respect to this clonotype: Its antigen is still unknown.

The chain combines TRBV7-2 with TRBJ2-3; 7 bases fit TRBD2. The sequenced material came from blood. The sequence was collected from a man between 60 and 75 years old in good health. CDR3 in amino acids: CASSSRGVGDTQYF. The CDR3 DNA follows: TGTGCCAGCAGCTCCCGGGGGGTGGGAGATACGCAGTATTTT. Supplemented by reference TRBV7-2 and TRBJ2-3, the full variable domain reads GAGVSQSPSNKVTEKGKDVELRCDPISGHTALYWYRQSLGQGLEFLIYFQGNSAPDKSGLPSDRFSAERTGGSVSTLTIQRTQQEDSAVYLCASSSRGVGDTQYFGPGTRLTVL.